In its sample, the clone carrying this T cell receptor (beta chain) ranks as medium-sized. The length of the CDR3 is 13 residues. The germline V and J ends were trimmed by 1 base and 8 bases, with 9 bases remaining between them. Germline CDR1 and CDR2: ENHRY and SYGVKD. TCRdb re-called the 5' RACE reads with MiXCR, one entry per CDR3 protein. The table has roughly 4,900 distinct CDR3 sequences, approximately 40% seen once; the top ten hold approximately 50%. Sequenced input: memory CD4+ T cells sorted from blood. As for subset: memory CD4+ T cells, CD4+CD45RO+CD25-. The origin of this receptor is a female donor with breast cancer. The chain combines TRBV10-3 with TRBJ2-1; D perhaps matches TRBD2 (6 bases). CDR3: CAISEWREDEQFF. Here the CDR3 DNA reads TGTGCCATCAGTGAGTGGAGGGAGGATGAGCAGTTCTTC.